A single T cell receptor beta chain is shown here with its context. The data were obtained in a study of blood T cell repertoires in COVID-19. Across the study: PBMCs, B-cell-depleted T cells, or T cells provided the cDNA or gDNA that made up the material.

CDR1 is LNHDA, CDR2 SQIVND, per germline (reference sequence). The CDR3 is 15 amino acids. V was clipped by 4 bases and J by 13 bases, with 20 bases between them. Under the authors' procedure: Amplification of reference gene primers was used by the study to estimate nucleated cell counts. The protocol was immunoSEQ multiplex PCR, while the TCRdb copy is restricted to in-frame clones and leaves out a portion. V, J and clone size derive from that table, while D and trimming were established from the DNA sequence. This table holds about 200,000 clones, 88% found once. This clonotype was sampled from a man between 35 and 55 years old with active or convalescent COVID-19. Sequencing input: peripheral blood. The genes are TRBV19 and TRBJ1-6; no clear D gene. CDR3 DNA sequence: TGTGCCAGTAGTACTGAAAGGACTCTCTTTGGGCCCCTCCACTTT. It translates to CASSTERTLFGPLHF.